The 8 T cell receptor beta chains reported below all come from one sample, sequenced in a study of blood T cell repertoires in COVID-19. Sequenced by immunoSEQ multiplex PCR; TCRdb stores in-frame clones only, minus some. Of 310,000 or so clones listed, over 75% are singletons. Sequencing input: PBMCs or T cells enriched from blood (not recorded which). The receptors shown here come from a woman under 40 who had recovered from COVID-19.

In DNA form, the CDR3 reads TGTGCCAGCAGTTTACGGACTAGCGGGAGGCGAGAGCAGTACTTC. Its translation: CASSLRTSGRREQYF. The chain links TRBV28 to TRBJ2-7, with 14 bases aligning to TRBD2. Unmatched junction bases numbered 4, after V lost 2 bases and J lost 7 bases. The CDR3 extends over 15 amino acids. The germline gives CDR1 MDHEN, CDR2 SYDVKM.

The chain combines TRBV19 with TRBJ2-7, with TRBD1 matching over 7 bases. V was pared by 3 bases and J by 3 bases, with 5 bases of the junction left unmatched. Germline assignment: CDR1 LNHDA and CDR2 SQIVND (reference sequence). CDR3 size: 14 residues. The CDR3 nucleotides read TGTGCCAGTAGTATTTCAGGGGGAGTCTACGAGCAGTACTTC. This codes for CASSISGGVYEQYF.

The genes are TRBV13 and TRBJ2-7, with TRBD2 matching over 13 bases. V lost 3 bases and J lost 4; bases outside the gene matches: 15. Per germline, CDR1 PRHDT and CDR2 FYEKMQ (reference sequence). The CDR3 loop spans 19 amino acids. The CDR3 DNA reads as TGTGCCAGCAGCTTGTGGACTAGCGGGAGCTCTGCTCGGGAGTACGAGCAGTACTTC. Its protein is CASSLWTSGSSAREYEQYF.

The chain is built from TRBV6-5 and TRBJ1-1, with TRBD1 as a possible D gene (6 bases). Germline-derived CDR1 and CDR2 are MNHEY and SVGAGI. CDR3 length: 13 residues. V was clipped by 6 bases and J by 11 bases, with 19 bases between them. The CDR3 reads CASSLRGGRNAFF. The CDR3 DNA reads as TGTGCCAGCAGCCTGAGGGGGGGCAGAAATGCTTTCTTT.

The chain couples TRBV14 to TRBJ2-5; D gene ambiguous. CDR3 length: 17 residues. CDR1 is SGHDN, CDR2 FVKESK, per germline. Trimming took 0 bases from V and 3 from J, leaving 17 bases between them. Here the CDR3 DNA reads TGTGCCAGCAGCCAAGAGAATCGGAGAAAGCTCAAAGAGACCCAGTACTTC. Translation: CASSQENRRKLKETQYF.

J is TRBJ1-5 and V is TRBV27, with a possible D match to TRBD1 (5 bases). V was clipped by 3 bases and J by 1 base, with 10 bases between them. The CDR3 length is 15 residues. CDR1 MNHEY and CDR2 SMNVEV come from the germline V gene (reference sequence). This CDR3 is CASSFLGVSNQPQHF. DNA for the CDR3: TGTGCCAGCAGTTTCTTAGGGGTAAGCAATCAGCCCCAGCATTTT.

The CDR3 DNA sequence: TGTGCCAGCAGCGTAATACAGGGGATTAATGAAAAACTGTTTTTT. Protein product: CASSVIQGINEKLFF. The chain recombines TRBV7-2 with TRBJ1-4; TRBD1 agrees at 7 bases. Germline V gives CDR1 SGHTA, CDR2 FQGNSA. Trimming cost V 5 bases and J 4 bases; bases outside gene matches: 7. There are 15 residues in the CDR3.

The rearrangement joins TRBV5-5 to TRBJ2-1, with 7 bases that match TRBD1. Looked up from germline, CDR1 is SGHKS and CDR2 is YYEKEE (reference sequence). The CDR3 is made up of 16 amino acids. V gave up 0 bases and J gave up 4 bases; unmatched junction bases: 7. DNA of the CDR3: TGTGCCAGCAGCTTGGGGCCCCCGGGACAGTACAATGAGCAGTTCTTC. Translation gives CASSLGPPGQYNEQFF.